The rows below give T cell receptor beta chains drawn from one sample of a study of response to subunit inactivated influenza vaccine. MiXCR, run by TCRdb on the RT-PCR reads, gives a single entry per CDR3 protein. The sample has around 200,000 distinct CDR3 sequences; approximately 15% are singletons. Sequences were derived from CD8+ T cells sorted from PBMCs, sampled 4 to 6 days after vaccination. The receptors come from a man aged 45-60 years who received an inactivated influenza vaccine. The CDR3 runs from the conserved cysteine through the conserved F or W. A D gene is named only where the DNA matches it firmly. The size of a clone is reported for some rows only, either as once, few or many, or as a class for expanded clones.

d_gene | abundance | j_gene | v_gene | len | CDR3aa | CDR3nt
- | few | TRBJ2-1 | TRBV9 | 15 | CASSVGTGVSNEQFF | TGTGCCAGCAGCGTAGGTACGGGAGTATCTAATGAGCAGTTCTTC
- | - | TRBJ1-4 | TRBV7-9 | 13 | CASRSRPNEKLFF | TGTGCCAGCAGATCCCGACCTAATGAAAAACTGTTTTTT
- | many | TRBJ2-5 | TRBV7-2 | 15 | CASSYGLKIQETQYF | TGTGCCAGCAGCTACGGACTAAAGATACAAGAGACCCAGTACTTC
- | - | TRBJ1-1 | TRBV30 | 14 | CAWSVRGRYTEAFF | TGTGCCTGGAGTGTACGGGGACGGTACACTGAAGCTTTCTTT
- | many | TRBJ2-1 | TRBV12-3/TRBV12-4 | 14 | CASSFSQGMDEQFF | TGTGCCAGCAGTTTTAGCCAGGGCATGGATGAGCAGTTCTTC
- | many | TRBJ2-3 | TRBV20-1 | 15 | CSARGQIYQPDTQYF | TGCAGTGCTAGGGGCCAGATTTACCAGCCAGATACGCAGTATTTT
- | many | TRBJ2-2 | TRBV12-3/TRBV12-4 | 15 | CASSTSDRPTGELFF | TGTGCCAGCAGTACCTCTGACAGACCCACCGGGGAGCTGTTTTTT
- | few | TRBJ2-1 | TRBV7-9 | 15 | CASSFIGGADNEQFF | TGTGCCAGCAGCTTCATCGGGGGCGCCGACAATGAGCAGTTCTTC
- | few | TRBJ2-3 | TRBV5-5 | 14 | CASSNIGYTDTQYF | TGTGCCAGCAGTAATATAGGGTACACAGATACGCAGTATTTT
TRBD2 | - | TRBJ2-3 | TRBV10-3 | 16 | CAISDIAGGPKDTQYF | TGTGCCATCAGTGACATAGCGGGAGGGCCCAAGGATACGCAGTATTTT
TRBD1 | few | TRBJ2-7 | TRBV29-1 | 14 | CSVELRDREYEQYF | TGCAGCGTTGAACTGCGGGACAGGGAGTACGAGCAGTACTTC
TRBD1 | - | TRBJ2-2 | TRBV29-1 | 13 | CSVEDGTGGELFF | TGCAGCGTTGAAGACGGGACAGGAGGGGAGCTGTTTTTT
- | - | TRBJ2-1 | TRBV12-3/TRBV12-4 | 17 | CASSLDHGPNSYNEQFF | TGTGCCAGCAGTTTAGACCACGGCCCAAACTCCTACAATGAGCAGTTCTTC
TRBD1 | - | TRBJ1-1 | TRBV11-2 | 16 | CASSWAGQTMNTEAFF | TGTGCCAGCAGCTGGGCGGGACAGACTATGAACACTGAAGCTTTCTTT
- | many | TRBJ2-1 | TRBV6-5 | 15 | CASSFGAWLNNEQFF | TGTGCCAGCAGTTTTGGGGCTTGGCTCAACAATGAGCAGTTCTTC
- | many | TRBJ1-1 | TRBV19 | 13 | CASSMGLNTEAFF | TGTGCCAGTAGTATGGGCCTGAACACTGAAGCTTTCTTT
- | - | TRBJ2-7 | TRBV6-5 | 14 | CASSYSSLVYEQYF | TGTGCCAGCAGTTACTCGAGTTTGGTCTACGAGCAGTACTTC
- | - | TRBJ2-7 | TRBV4-1 | 14 | CASSQTPDSYEQYF | TGCGCCAGCAGCCAGACACCGGACTCTTACGAGCAGTACTTC
TRBD2 | - | TRBJ2-1 | TRBV28 | 21 | CASSPIRLGRLAGDSYNEQFF | TGTGCCAGCAGTCCAATTCGACTGGGGAGACTAGCGGGAGATTCCTACAATGAGCAGTTCTTC
TRBD2 | - | TRBJ2-7 | TRBV6-5 | 15 | CASSSRDYPSYEQYF | TGTGCCAGCAGTTCCCGGGACTATCCCTCCTACGAGCAGTACTTC
- | many | TRBJ2-7 | TRBV29-1 | 13 | CSVEVGASYEQYF | TGCAGCGTTGAGGTGGGGGCTTCCTACGAGCAGTACTTC
- | few | TRBJ1-2 | TRBV20-1 | 14 | CSARDRRRTYGYTF | TGCAGTGCTAGAGATCGGCGCAGGACCTATGGCTACACCTTC
- | - | TRBJ2-7 | TRBV20-1 | 15 | CSARDFQRSSYEQYF | TGCAGTGCTAGAGATTTCCAGAGGAGCTCCTACGAGCAGTACTTC
- | few | TRBJ1-1 | TRBV4-1 | 15 | CASSQLGTGGSEAFF | TGCGCCAGCAGCCAATTAGGGACGGGGGGCTCTGAAGCTTTCTTT